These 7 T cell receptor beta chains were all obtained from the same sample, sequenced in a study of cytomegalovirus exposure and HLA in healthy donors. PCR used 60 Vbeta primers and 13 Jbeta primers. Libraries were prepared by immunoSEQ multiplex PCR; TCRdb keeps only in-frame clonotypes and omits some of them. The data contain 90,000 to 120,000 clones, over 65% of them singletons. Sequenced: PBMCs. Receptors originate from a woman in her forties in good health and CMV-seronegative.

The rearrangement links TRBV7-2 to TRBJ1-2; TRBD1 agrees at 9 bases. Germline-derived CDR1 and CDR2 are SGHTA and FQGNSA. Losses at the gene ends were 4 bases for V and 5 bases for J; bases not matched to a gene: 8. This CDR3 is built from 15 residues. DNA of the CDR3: TGTGCCAGCAGCTACGGACAGGGGAATTTTTATGGCTACACCTTC. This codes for CASSYGQGNFYGYTF.

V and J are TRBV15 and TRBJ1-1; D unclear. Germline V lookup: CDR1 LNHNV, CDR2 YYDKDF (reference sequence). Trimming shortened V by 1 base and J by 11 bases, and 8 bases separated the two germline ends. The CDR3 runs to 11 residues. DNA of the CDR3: TGTGCCACCAGCAGAGGACTTAGGGCTTTCTTT. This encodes CATSRGLRAFF.

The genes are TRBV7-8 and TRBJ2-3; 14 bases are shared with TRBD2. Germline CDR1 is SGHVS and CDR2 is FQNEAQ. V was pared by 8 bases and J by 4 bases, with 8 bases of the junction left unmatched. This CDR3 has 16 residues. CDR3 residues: CASRGLAGDRPDTQYF. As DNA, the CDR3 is TGTGCCAGCCGGGGACTAGCGGGAGATCGGCCAGATACGCAGTATTTT.

In DNA form, the CDR3 reads TGCGCCAGCAGCCCTGTGGGGACACCGGCTTTCTTT. This translates into CASSPVGTPAFF. This rearrangement joins TRBV5-1 to TRBJ1-1; perhaps TRBD1 as D (6 bases). The CDR3 spans 12 residues. Germline V gene lookup returns CDR1 SGHRS and CDR2 YFSETQ. Between the trimmed V and J ends, which lost 4 bases and 11 bases, there was a span of 15 bases.

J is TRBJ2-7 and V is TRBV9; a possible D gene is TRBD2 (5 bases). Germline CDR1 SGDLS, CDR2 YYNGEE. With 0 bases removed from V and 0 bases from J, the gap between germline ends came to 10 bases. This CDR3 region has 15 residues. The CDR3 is CASSVGGLSSYEQYF. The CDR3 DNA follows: TGTGCCAGCAGCGTAGGAGGGTTAAGCTCCTACGAGCAGTACTTC.

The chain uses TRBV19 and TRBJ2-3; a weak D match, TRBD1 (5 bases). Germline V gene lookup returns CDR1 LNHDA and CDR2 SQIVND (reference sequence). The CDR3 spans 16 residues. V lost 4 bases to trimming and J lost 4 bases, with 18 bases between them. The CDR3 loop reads CASSTRQPTLPDTQYF. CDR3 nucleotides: TGTGCCAGTAGTACGCGACAGCCAACTCTTCCAGATACGCAGTATTTT.

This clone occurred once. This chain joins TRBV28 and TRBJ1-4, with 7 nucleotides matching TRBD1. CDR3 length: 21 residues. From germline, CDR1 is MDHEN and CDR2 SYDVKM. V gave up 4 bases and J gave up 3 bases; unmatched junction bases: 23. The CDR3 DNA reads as TGTGCCAGCAGTTCCCTCCAAAGCGACAGGGCAAGGCCAATCTCTAATGAAAAACTGTTTTTT. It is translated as CASSSLQSDRARPISNEKLFF.